Following are 3 T cell receptor beta chains from one sample sequenced in a study of monozygotic twins with inflammatory bowel disease. TCRdb reprocessed the 5' RACE reads, with one entry per CDR3 protein and no DNA. The sample data list approximately 150,000 distinct CDR3 sequences. The specimen sequenced was blood. These receptors came from a human donor with ulcerative colitis or Crohn's disease, or a healthy co-twin of an affected twin (not recorded which).

The genes are TRBV4-1 and TRBJ1-6; TCRdb selects TRBD1, and the lack of DNA leaves this call unchecked. CDR3 length equals 15 residues. CDR1 and CDR2 (germline): MGHRA, YSYEKL. The CDR3 is CASSQGDRDNSPLHF.

The chain has TRBV27 and TRBJ1-4; TCRdb picks TRBD1, but there is no DNA to check that call. This CDR3 contains 18 residues. Germline V gene data show CDR1 as MNHEY and CDR2 as SMNVEV (reference sequence). CDR3 region: CASRQGAKVWVNNEKLFF.

The rearrangement uses TRBV11-2 and TRBJ2-7; as DNA is missing, the TRBD2 call by TCRdb cannot be tested. This CDR3 comprises 14 residues. CDR1 is SGHAT, CDR2 FQNNGV, per germline. The CDR3 loop reads CASIEGLAGREQYF. Together with reference TRBV11-2 and TRBJ2-7, the CDR3 gives the full variable domain: EAGVAQSPRYKIIEKRQSVAFWCNPISGHATLYWYQQILGQGPKLLIQFQNNGVVDDSQLPKDRFSAERLKGVDSTLKIQPAKLEDSAVYLCASIEGLAGREQYFGPGTRLTVT.